Listed below are T cell receptor beta chains from one sample, sequenced in a study of cytomegalovirus exposure and HLA in healthy donors. Using immunoSEQ multiplex PCR, the repertoire was profiled, and TCRdb retains in-frame clones only, with some absent. The profile shows under 200,000 clones, around four fifths of them singletons. The source material was PBMCs. The receptors stem from a woman in her forties or fifties in good health and CMV-seropositive. Both conserved end residues are part of each CDR3. D genes are given only for firm matches. Clone size is given for some rows only: seen once, a few or many times, or a class if the clone is expanded.

>TRBJ1-3|TRBV5-6|-|few
CASSLPGNTIYF
TGTGCCAGCAGCTTGCCGGGAAACACCATATATTTT
>TRBJ1-2|TRBV19|TRBD1|-
CASSADRSNYGYTF
TGTGCCAGTAGCGCGGACAGGTCTAACTATGGCTACACCTTC
>TRBJ2-3|TRBV7-9|TRBD2|few
CASRRGYVGPTDTQYF
TGTGCCAGCAGGCGGGGGTATGTGGGTCCCACAGATACGCAGTATTTT
>TRBJ1-1|TRBV18|-|-
CASSPPGGAEAFF
TGTGCCAGCTCACCACCGGGAGGGGCTGAAGCTTTCTTT
>TRBJ2-7|TRBV11-1|TRBD1|-
CASSFNRGVGYEQYF
TGTGCCAGCAGCTTTAACAGGGGTGTTGGCTACGAGCAGTACTTC
>TRBJ1-1|TRBV28|-|-
CASSTHRTLLSAEAFF
TGTGCCAGCAGTACCCATCGGACTTTGCTGAGCGCTGAAGCTTTCTTT
>TRBJ1-1|TRBV6-5|-|-
CASSYGAALNTEAFF
TGTGCCAGCAGTTACGGGGCGGCCCTGAACACTGAAGCTTTCTTT
>TRBJ2-4|TRBV10-3|TRBD1|-
CAIGQGPDIQYF
TGTGCCATCGGACAGGGACCAGACATTCAGTACTTC
>TRBJ1-1|TRBV20-1|-|few
CRAVNTEAFF
TGCAGGGCAGTGAACACTGAAGCTTTCTTT
>TRBJ2-2|TRBV19|-|few
CASNSNLRTGELFF
TGTGCCAGCAACAGTAATCTTAGGACCGGGGAGCTGTTTTTT
>TRBJ2-7|TRBV5-4|TRBD1|-
CASSLGTGLMSSYEQYF
TGTGCCAGCAGCTTGGGGACAGGGTTAATGAGCTCCTACGAGCAGTACTTC
>TRBJ1-2|TRBV5-6|-|-
CASSADTGPEWYGYTF
TGTGCCAGCAGCGCCGATACAGGGCCAGAATGGTATGGCTACACCTTC
>TRBJ2-5|TRBV20-1|-|-
CSARDDSTQYF
TGCAGTGCTAGAGACGACTCGACCCAGTACTTC
>TRBJ1-2|TRBV4-2|TRBD1|-
CASSQDAARDRGPYGYTF
TGTGCCAGCAGCCAAGATGCCGCCCGGGACAGGGGGCCCTATGGCTACACCTTC
>TRBJ1-6|TRBV18|-|-
CASSPSRGNNSPLHF
TGTGCCAGCTCACCCTCCCGGGGGAATAATTCACCCCTCCACTTT
>TRBJ2-1|TRBV25-1|-|-
CASRASFRGAGYYNEQFF
TGTGCCAGCAGAGCCAGTTTCAGGGGAGCGGGGTATTACAATGAGCAGTTCTTC
>TRBJ2-7|TRBV5-1|-|-
CASSTERPPLGEQYF
TGCGCCAGCAGCACCGAGCGACCCCCCTTGGGCGAGCAGTACTTC
>TRBJ1-2|TRBV9|-|-
CASSVEQGLYGYTF
TGTGCCAGCAGCGTAGAGCAGGGGCTGTATGGCTACACCTTC
>TRBJ1-5|TRBV28|TRBD1|-
CASSFRTGGVQPQHF
TGTGCCAGCAGTTTTAGGACAGGGGGCGTTCAGCCCCAGCATTTT
>TRBJ2-1|TRBV28|TRBD2|-
CASSLKGLAFSYNEQFF
TGTGCCAGCAGTTTAAAGGGACTAGCGTTTTCCTACAATGAGCAGTTCTTC
>TRBJ2-1|TRBV7-8|TRBD1|-
CASSLGSGQGANEQFF
TGTGCCAGCAGCTTAGGTTCGGGACAGGGGGCAAATGAGCAGTTCTTC
>TRBJ1-5|TRBV28|TRBD1|-
CASRPPGGGNQPQHF
TGTGCCAGCAGGCCTCCAGGGGGCGGCAATCAGCCCCAGCATTTT
>TRBJ1-2|TRBV7-9|TRBD1|once
CASSPGQSNYGYTF
TGTGCCAGCAGCCCGGGACAGAGTAACTATGGCTACACCTTC
>TRBJ1-6|TRBV28|-|-
CASGSHSPLHF
TGTGCCAGCGGCTCCCACTCACCCCTCCACTTT
>TRBJ1-1|TRBV28|-|-
CASGLGGDTEAFF
TGTGCCAGTGGGTTGGGGGGGGACACTGAAGCTTTCTTT
>TRBJ2-7|TRBV14|TRBD1|once
CASSLTGTGNYEQYF
TGTGCCAGCAGCCTGACCGGGACAGGGAACTACGAGCAGTACTTC
>TRBJ1-1|TRBV19|-|-
CASTHVAPQTEAFF
TGTGCCAGTACCCACGTAGCCCCGCAGACTGAAGCTTTCTTT
>TRBJ2-7|TRBV5-1|-|-
CASSFGALEDEQYF
TGCGCCAGCAGCTTTGGGGCCCTCGAAGACGAGCAGTACTTC
>TRBJ1-5|TRBV10-3|-|-
CAISRTDNQPQHF
TGTGCCATCAGTAGGACAGATAATCAGCCCCAGCATTTT
>TRBJ2-7|TRBV30|-|-
CAWRARSFGEQYF
TGTGCCTGGAGGGCCCGGAGCTTCGGCGAGCAGTACTTC